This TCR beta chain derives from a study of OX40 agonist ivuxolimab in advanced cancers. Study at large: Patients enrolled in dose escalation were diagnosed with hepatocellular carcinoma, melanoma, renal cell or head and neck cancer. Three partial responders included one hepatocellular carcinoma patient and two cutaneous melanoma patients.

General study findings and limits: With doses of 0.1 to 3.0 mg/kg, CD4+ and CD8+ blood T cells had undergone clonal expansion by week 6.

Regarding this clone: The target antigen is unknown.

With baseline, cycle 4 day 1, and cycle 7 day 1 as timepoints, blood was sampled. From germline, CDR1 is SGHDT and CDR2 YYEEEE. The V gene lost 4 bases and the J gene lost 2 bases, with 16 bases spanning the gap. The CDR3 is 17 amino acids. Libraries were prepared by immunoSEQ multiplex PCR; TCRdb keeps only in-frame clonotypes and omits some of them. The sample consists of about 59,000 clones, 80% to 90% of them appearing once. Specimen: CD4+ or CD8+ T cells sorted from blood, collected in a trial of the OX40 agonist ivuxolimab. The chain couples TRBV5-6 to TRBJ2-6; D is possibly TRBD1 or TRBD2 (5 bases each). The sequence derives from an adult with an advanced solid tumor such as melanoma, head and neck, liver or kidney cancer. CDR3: CASSHRGLPTGANVLTF. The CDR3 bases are TGTGCCAGCAGCCACCGGGGCCTCCCCACTGGGGCCAACGTCCTGACTTTC.